This T cell receptor (beta chain) was observed in a study of identical twins. TCRdb used MiXCR to reprocess the 5' RACE reads, holding one entry per CDR3 protein. The table records about 890,000 distinct CDR3 sequences, 12% of them present only once. Comment on this clonotype: Its antigen remains unknown.

Whole-study findings and limits: Cord blood beta clonotypes that were abundant carried fewer insertions, and memory repertoires showed no such trend. Invariant cells of the MAIT and iNKT types might have partly distorted the zero-insertion analyses.

With 2 bases clipped from V and 4 bases from J, the junction kept 0 bases outside the gene matches. This CDR3 has 15 residues. CDR1 is MNHEY and CDR2 is SVGAGI in the germline V gene. These same data were also listed under a study on yellow fever vaccine responses in identical twins.

V and J are TRBV6-5 and TRBJ2-5, with 14 bases lining up with TRBD2. The sequence derives from a young woman in good health. The specimen sequenced was PBMCs. The CDR3 nucleotides are TGTGCCAGCAGTTACGGGACTAGCGGGAGAGAGACCCAGTACTTC. This gives the protein CASSYGTSGRETQYF.